This T cell receptor (beta chain) was recovered during a study of cytomegalovirus exposure and HLA in healthy donors. 13 Jbeta primers and 60 Vbeta primers were used for the PCR. Data came from immunoSEQ multiplex PCR; TCRdb stores just in-frame clones and leaves some out. The sample yields about 160,000 clones, 75% to 90% seen once. Germline CDR1 and CDR2: SEHNR and FQNEAQ (reference sequence). The V and J ends lost 0 bases and 4 bases, in that order; junction bases with no gene match: 7. This CDR3 has 16 residues. This clone was observed a single time. The chain links TRBV7-9 to TRBJ2-5; 8 bases are shared with TRBD1. The receptor was isolated from a woman younger than 30 in good health and CMV-seronegative. The sequenced material came from PBMCs. CDR3 in amino acids: CASSLAPDRGGETQYF. The DNA of the CDR3 is TGTGCCAGCAGCTTAGCGCCAGACAGGGGTGGAGAGACCCAGTACTTC.